This TCR beta chain came from a study of CD8 T cells in ankylosing spondylitis. Study-level results: Reportedly, matched ankylosing spondylitis synovial fluid was significantly enriched for disease-linked clones. Blood from ankylosing spondylitis patients appeared to carry a characteristic roughly 8-variant TCR beta motif.

This clonotype was seen many times. What it binds is unknown. TCRdb analysed the 5' RACE reads with MiXCR anew, one entry per CDR3 protein. The sample comprises 150,000 to 200,000 distinct CDR3 sequences, around 16% of which are singletons, and roughly 8% rests with the top ten. CDR3 length equals 13 residues. Trimming removed 5 bases at V and 6 bases at J, with 13 bases between. The chain is built from TRBV12-3 or TRBV12-4 and TRBJ1-2; tentative D call: TRBD1 (5 bases). The sequenced material came from blood, either unsorted or a sorted T cell fraction (not recorded which). This clonotype was obtained from a male donor with ankylosing spondylitis or in good health (not recorded which). The CDR3 nucleotides are TGTGCCAGCAGTAACGGGTTGGGGCATGGCTACACCTTC. It translates to CASSNGLGHGYTF.